The T cell receptor (beta chain) described here comes from a study of glioma-infiltrating T cells (dated by TCRdb to the mid-2010s). Turning to the overall study: Sequencing of TCR alpha- and beta-chain repertoires was performed on glioma tissue, on non-neoplastic brain tissue, and on matched peripheral blood mononuclear cells. Each tissue-infiltrating repertoire was compared with the same patient's peripheral blood repertoire to measure divergence between tissue and blood T-cell populations. Three low-grade glioma patients, several primary glioblastoma patients, and three non-glioma patients who contributed non-neoplastic brain tissue made up the paired cohort. On the study overall, not on this receptor specifically: Very few CDR3 sequences were found to be shared between tissue and blood, and this scarcity was attributed to high CDR3 diversity and limited sampling. VJ-independent divergence between tissue and blood was lower than expected in non-neoplastic patients but higher than expected in all gliomas, particularly low-grade gliomas. The group comparisons were based on small numbers of patients: three non-neoplastic, three low-grade glioma and seven to nine glioblastoma patients.

This clonotype was detected ten times or more. Its recognized antigen is unknown. No quality values exist for individual bases; no much larger clone is one base distant. The iRepertoire nested amplicon-rescue multiplex PCR (arm-PCR) platform was used to amplify TCR alpha and beta CDR3 regions from RNA. For one-step reverse transcription and amplification, roughly 95-450 ng of tissue mRNA or PBMC total RNA was used as input. Following bead purification, Illumina adapters were added by a secondary multiplex PCR, and the libraries were gel-purified between 200 and 400 bp. Demultiplexing relied on internal 6-nucleotide barcodes carried by the libraries. Sequencing of libraries was performed on an Illumina MiSeq with 2x220 or 2x250 nucleotide paired-end reads. On the study's bioinformatics: Paired reads were merged using FLASH 1.2.11 and aligned with BWA-MEM to the GRCh37 human genome, and TRA and TRB reads were then extracted. V and J assignment used an IMGT-derived reference of cassette sequences and CDR3 motifs that included pseudogenes. Reads were translated in three frames, and productive CDR3s were defined as those with a C...FGXG motif and no stop codons. Clonotypes were defined as unique combinations of V-J cassette pair and CDR3 amino acid sequence. Filtering of reads was based on Hamming distance, with the threshold set by the sequence error rate of each sample in mapped regions. TCRdb reprocessed the public reads (quality trimming at Q25 with fastp, clone calling with MiXCR) and kept in-frame beta chains. Duplicate CDR3 protein sequences are folded into a single record with the most common DNA and genes. The authors' filters were not applied to this entry. A total of 150,000 or so distinct CDR3 sequences appear in this sample, 30% to 40% of them only once. Roughly 20% of the sample rests with the top ten.

Via the germline V gene, CDR1 is MNHEY and CDR2 SVGEGT. V trim: 4 bases; J trim: 6 bases; unmatched bases: 4. The CDR3 measures 14 amino acids from cysteine to phenylalanine. The read is trimmed to its CDR3 DNA, 42 bases read in frame from base 1. The specimen sequenced was glioma tissue, nonneoplastic brain tissue, or PBMCs (not recorded which). This chain is built from TRBV6-2 or TRBV6-3 and TRBJ2-5; 11 bases in the junction line up with TRBD1. This TCR derives from a human donor with low-grade glioma or glioblastoma, undergoing nonglioma brain surgery, or in good health (not recorded which). CDR3 region: CASSWTGGVKTQYF. The nucleotide sequence reads TGTGCCAGCAGTTGGACAGGGGGCGTGAAGACCCAGTACTTC.